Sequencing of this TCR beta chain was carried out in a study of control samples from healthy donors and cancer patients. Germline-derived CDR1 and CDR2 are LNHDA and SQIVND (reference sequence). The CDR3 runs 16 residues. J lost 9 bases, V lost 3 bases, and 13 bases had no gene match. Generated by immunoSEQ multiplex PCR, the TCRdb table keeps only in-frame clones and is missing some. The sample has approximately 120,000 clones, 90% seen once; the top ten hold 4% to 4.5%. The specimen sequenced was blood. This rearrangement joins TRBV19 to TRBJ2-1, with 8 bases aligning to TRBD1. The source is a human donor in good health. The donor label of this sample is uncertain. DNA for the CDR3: TGTGCCAGTAGTATCTCCCCCCAGGACAGGGTGAGTGAGCAGTTCTTC. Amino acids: CASSISPQDRVSEQFF.